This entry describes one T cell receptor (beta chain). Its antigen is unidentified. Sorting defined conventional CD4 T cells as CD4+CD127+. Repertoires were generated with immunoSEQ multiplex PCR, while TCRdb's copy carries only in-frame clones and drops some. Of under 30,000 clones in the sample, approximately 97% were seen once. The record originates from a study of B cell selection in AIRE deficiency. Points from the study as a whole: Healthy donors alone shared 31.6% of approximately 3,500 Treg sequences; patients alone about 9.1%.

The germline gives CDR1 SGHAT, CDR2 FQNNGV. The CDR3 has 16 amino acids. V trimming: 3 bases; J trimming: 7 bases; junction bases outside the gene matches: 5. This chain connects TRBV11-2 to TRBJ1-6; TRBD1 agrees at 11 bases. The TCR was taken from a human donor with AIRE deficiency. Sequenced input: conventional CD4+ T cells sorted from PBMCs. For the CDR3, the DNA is TGTGCCAGCAGCTTGGGACAGGGGGAAAGGAATTCACCCCTCCACTTT. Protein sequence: CASSLGQGERNSPLHF.